This TCR beta chain was identified in a study of CD8+ T cells in alopecia areata. Study at large: Patients in the treated group were given tofacitinib by mouth, 5 to 10 mg twice a day. Whole-study findings and limits: Possibly because of HLA-related factors, TCR sharing was less clear across patients than in mice. Clonality exceeded that of normal scalp in lesional scalp, most notably in alopecia totalis/universalis.

The CDR3 runs 18 residues. Germline V lookup: CDR1 SQVTM, CDR2 ANQGSEA. Trimming pared 4 bases from V and 1 base from J, leaving 22 bases between. RNA, once extracted, was reverse transcribed into cDNA for use as the sequencing template. Sequencing used immunoSEQ multiplex PCR; TCRdb keeps in-frame clones, though not all of them. The sample lists 200,000 to 250,000 clones; 50% to 60% were seen once. A note on this clone: Its target is unknown.

The V and J genes are TRBV29-1 and TRBJ2-2, with a possible D match to TRBD1 (8 bases). The sample consisted of CD4+ T cells sorted from blood, taken at week 0. The TCR comes from a human donor with alopecia areata. The CDR3 bases are TGCAGCGTTGCCTCGGGAGGCAGGGGGCTAGTGAACACCGGGGAGCTGTTTTTT. Amino acid sequence: CSVASGGRGLVNTGELFF.